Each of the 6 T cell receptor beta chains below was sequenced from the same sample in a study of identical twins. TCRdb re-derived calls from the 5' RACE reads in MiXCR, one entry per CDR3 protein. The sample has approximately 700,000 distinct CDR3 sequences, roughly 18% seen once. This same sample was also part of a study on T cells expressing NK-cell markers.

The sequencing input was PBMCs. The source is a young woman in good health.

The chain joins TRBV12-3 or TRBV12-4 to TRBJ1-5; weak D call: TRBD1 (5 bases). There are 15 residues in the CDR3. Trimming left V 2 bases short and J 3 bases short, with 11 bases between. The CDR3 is CASSLKGRDNQPQHF. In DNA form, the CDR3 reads TGTGCCAGCAGTTTAAAGGGCAGGGACAATCAGCCCCAGCATTTT.

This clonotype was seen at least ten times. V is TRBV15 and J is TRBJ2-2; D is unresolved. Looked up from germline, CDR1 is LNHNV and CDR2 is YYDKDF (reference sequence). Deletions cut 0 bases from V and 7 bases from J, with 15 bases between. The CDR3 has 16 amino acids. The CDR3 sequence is CATSRDPTHSGGELFF. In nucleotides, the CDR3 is TGTGCCACCAGCAGAGATCCCACCCACTCCGGCGGGGAGCTGTTTTTT. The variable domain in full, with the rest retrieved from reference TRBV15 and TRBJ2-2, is DAMVIQNPRYQVTQFGKPVTLSCSQTLNHNVMYWYQQKSSQAPKLLFHYYDKDFNNEADTPDNFQSRRPNTSFCFLDIRSPGLGDTAMYLCATSRDPTHSGGELFFGEGSRLTVL.

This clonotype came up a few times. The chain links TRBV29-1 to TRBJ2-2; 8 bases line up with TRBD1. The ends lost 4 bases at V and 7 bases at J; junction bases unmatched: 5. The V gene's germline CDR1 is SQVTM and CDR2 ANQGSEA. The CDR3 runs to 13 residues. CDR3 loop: CSVVRQGNGELFF. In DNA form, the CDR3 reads TGCAGCGTTGTCAGACAGGGGAACGGGGAGCTGTTTTTT.

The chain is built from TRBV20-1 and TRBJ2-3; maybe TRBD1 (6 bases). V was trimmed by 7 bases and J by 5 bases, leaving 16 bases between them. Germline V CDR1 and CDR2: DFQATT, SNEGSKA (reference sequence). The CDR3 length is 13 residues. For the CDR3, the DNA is TGCAGTGTTTCAGGACAGATCGGAGATACGCAGTATTTT. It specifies CSVSGQIGDTQYF.

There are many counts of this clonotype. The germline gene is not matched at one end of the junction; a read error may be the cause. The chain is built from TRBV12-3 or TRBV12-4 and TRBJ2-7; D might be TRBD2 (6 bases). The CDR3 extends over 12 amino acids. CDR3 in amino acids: CASSLVGGEQYF. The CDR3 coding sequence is TGTGCCAGCAGCTTAGTCGGGGGCGAGCAGTACTTC.

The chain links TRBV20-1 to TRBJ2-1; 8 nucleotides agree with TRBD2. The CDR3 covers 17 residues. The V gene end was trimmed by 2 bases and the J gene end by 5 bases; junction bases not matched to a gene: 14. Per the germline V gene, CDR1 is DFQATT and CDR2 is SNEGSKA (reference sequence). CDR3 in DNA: TGCAGTGCTAGACTCACAGGGAGCGGGGGCCCCGACAATGAGCAGTTCTTC. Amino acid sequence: CSARLTGSGGPDNEQFF.